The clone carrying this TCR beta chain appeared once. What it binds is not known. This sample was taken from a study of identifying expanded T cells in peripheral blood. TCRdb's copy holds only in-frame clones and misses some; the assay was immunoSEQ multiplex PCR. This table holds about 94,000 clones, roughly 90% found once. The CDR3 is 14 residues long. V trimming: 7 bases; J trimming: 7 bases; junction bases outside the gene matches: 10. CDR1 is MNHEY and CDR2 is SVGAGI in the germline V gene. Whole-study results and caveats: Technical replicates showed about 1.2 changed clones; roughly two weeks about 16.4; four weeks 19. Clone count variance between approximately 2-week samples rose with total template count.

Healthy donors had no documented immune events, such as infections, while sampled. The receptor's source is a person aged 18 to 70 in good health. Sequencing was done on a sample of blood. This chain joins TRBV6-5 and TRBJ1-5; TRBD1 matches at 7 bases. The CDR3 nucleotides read TGTGCCAGCAATCCGACAGGGCTGGGACAGCCCCAGCATTTT. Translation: CASNPTGLGQPQHF.